These 7 T cell receptor beta chains were all obtained from the same sample, sequenced in a study of CD8 T cells in Susac syndrome. Random hexamers were used to reverse transcribe an amount of roughly 0.5 to 1 ug RNA. TCRdb processed the immunoSEQ multiplex PCR reads anew with MiXCR; each CDR3 protein has one entry. The table has roughly 140,000 distinct CDR3 sequences, 94% seen once. Material: CD8+ T cells from PBMCs. These receptors came from a human donor in good health.

This clonotype was counted a few times. This chain connects TRBV11-2 to TRBJ2-1; D gene unclear. Germline V CDR1 and CDR2: SGHAT, FQNNGV. Trimming took off 5 bases at V and 9 bases at J, with 8 bases between the two ends. The CDR3 has 11 residues. Here the CDR3 reads CASSTLGEQFF. CDR3 nucleotides: TGTGCCAGCAGCACCCTAGGTGAGCAGTTCTTC.

In DNA form, the CDR3 reads TGTGCCAGCAGTTTGACAGGGGGCCGGGAGCAGTTCTTC. Encoded protein: CASSLTGGREQFF. The rearrangement links TRBV27 to TRBJ2-1; TRBD1 agrees at 10 bases. V trimming: 3 bases; J trimming: 10 bases; junction bases outside the gene matches: 3. In germline, CDR1 is MNHEY, CDR2 SMNVEV (reference sequence). The CDR3 is made up of 13 amino acids.

This chain joins TRBV4-1 and TRBJ1-2, with D hard to call. V gave up 4 bases and J gave up 3 bases, with 12 bases separating them. Germline V gives CDR1 MGHRA, CDR2 YSYEKL. This CDR3 contains 14 residues. The CDR3 loop reads CASSPSVGDYGYTF. CDR3 nucleotides: TGCGCCAGCAGCCCGTCCGTGGGAGACTATGGCTACACCTTC.

This clonotype has just a few counts. The gene calls are TRBV24-1 and TRBJ2-5; a weak D match, TRBD2 (5 bases). V was trimmed by 5 bases and J by 5 bases, leaving 14 bases between them. Germline lookup yields CDR1 KGHDR and CDR2 SFDVKD. This CDR3 contains 14 residues. CDR3 loop: CATSGTGTRETQYF. CDR3 nucleotide sequence: TGTGCCACCAGTGGTACGGGAACAAGGGAGACCCAGTACTTC.

The V and J genes are TRBV3-1 and TRBJ2-3; D unclear. This CDR3 comprises 12 residues. Trimming took 2 bases from V and 6 from J, leaving 6 bases between them. The V gene's germline CDR1 is LGHDT and CDR2 YNNKEL (reference sequence). CDR3: CASSQPPDTQYF. The CDR3 DNA reads TGTGCCAGCAGCCAACCTCCGGATACGCAGTATTTT.

The rearrangement links TRBV5-1 to TRBJ1-5; 7 nucleotides agree with TRBD1. Germline values: CDR1 SGHRS, CDR2 YFSETQ. The CDR3 consists of 14 residues. V shed 4 bases and J 4 bases; nucleotides not matched to a gene: 5. The CDR3 here is CASSDTGQNQPQHF. CDR3 sequence (DNA): TGCGCCAGCAGCGATACGGGACAGAATCAGCCCCAGCATTTT.

CDR3 coding DNA: TGCAGCGTTGAAACCAGGGGGCGCGAATCTGGGGCCAACGTCCTGACTTTC. Residues: CSVETRGRESGANVLTF. J is TRBJ2-6 and V is TRBV29-1; TRBD1 matches 8 bases. CDR3 size: 17 residues. Germline CDR1 SQVTM, CDR2 ANQGSEA. With 2 bases clipped from V and 1 base from J, the junction kept 7 bases outside the gene matches.